This T cell receptor (beta chain) was sequenced during a study of T cell clonotyping in hematopoietic cell transplantation (dated by TCRdb to about 2021). Describing the broader study: The study collected around 150 blood samples from 35 to 45 consecutive transplant recipients and their related donors. Recruitment of patients was conducted between late 2015 and early 2017, and follow-up was continued until late 2020 or death.

The time point label corresponds to: 100 days after allo-HCT. Blood samples were obtained from recipients approximately 28 days before transplant and at days 30, 100 and 180 after transplant. Using Nuclei Lysis Solution, genomic DNA was extracted from unfractionated peripheral blood mononuclear cells that were either fresh or cryopreserved. Concerning this clone itself: The specificity of this receptor is unknown. No much larger clone is present one base from it, and per-base qualities are unavailable.

Summary of the overall study and its limitations: Recipient TCR diversity fell after transplant, with pathologically expanded clonotypes rising progressively from day 30 to day 180. The sample size was limited, and CD4 and CD8 repertoire contributions could not be separated because cells were not sorted. Recipient repertoires showed only a small fraction of overlap with donor repertoires, and over 97% appeared de novo at the given depth. Broader TCR repertoire diversity after transplant was predicted by Inverse Simpson Index values from donors and from recipients before transplant.

Looking up the germline V gene yields CDR1 SGHDT and CDR2 YYEEEE. The CDR3, cysteine through phenylalanine, is 16 amino acids long. The only DNA kept is the CDR3, 48 bases in frame from the first base. V trim: 3 bases; J trim: 1 base; unmatched bases: 3. The immunoSEQ assay, a bias-controlled multiplex PCR using V- and J-specific primers, was used to amplify TCR beta CDR3 regions from genomic DNA. In a second PCR step, the CDR3 amplicons were tagged with a proprietary barcode plus Illumina adapter sequences. An Illumina MiSeq instrument was used to sequence the CDR3 libraries. The study's own analysis went as follows. Export and quality control were handled in immunoSEQ Analyzer 3.0, while downstream analyses relied on R Bioconductor and Immunarch. Only productive rearrangements in the normalized downsampled data set were used to calculate repertoire metrics. In the normalized cohort, clonotypes with more than 5 templates were defined as pathologically expanded. Repertoire diversity was measured with the Inverse Simpson Index. To capture all clonotypes, the CMV-specificity analyses were run on the non-normalized data set. The source is immuneACCESS, and TCRdb retained only in-frame sequences with V and J called. Part of the clones is not carried over; for the studies checked, unresolved V genes explain less than half of this, and the remainder is unexplained. That table furnishes V, J and clone size, whereas the DNA furnished D and trimming. The sample data list 7,000 to 10,000 clones, and 60% to 80% of these were observed just once. The ten largest clones take up around 23% of the sample.

The receptor was isolated from a male patient aged 60-70 years who had an allogeneic stem cell transplant from an unrelated donor, so the T cells may come from the graft donor. Some clones in this sample may be carry-over from other donors' samples. The chain couples TRBV5-6 to TRBJ2-2; the junction holds 10 bases that match TRBD1. Here the sequenced sample was peripheral blood mononuclear cells, taken 100 days after allogeneic stem cell transplant. CDR3 loop: CASSYRTGGNTGELFF. The DNA sequence is TGTGCCAGCAGCTATCGGACAGGGGGGAACACCGGGGAGCTGTTTTTT.